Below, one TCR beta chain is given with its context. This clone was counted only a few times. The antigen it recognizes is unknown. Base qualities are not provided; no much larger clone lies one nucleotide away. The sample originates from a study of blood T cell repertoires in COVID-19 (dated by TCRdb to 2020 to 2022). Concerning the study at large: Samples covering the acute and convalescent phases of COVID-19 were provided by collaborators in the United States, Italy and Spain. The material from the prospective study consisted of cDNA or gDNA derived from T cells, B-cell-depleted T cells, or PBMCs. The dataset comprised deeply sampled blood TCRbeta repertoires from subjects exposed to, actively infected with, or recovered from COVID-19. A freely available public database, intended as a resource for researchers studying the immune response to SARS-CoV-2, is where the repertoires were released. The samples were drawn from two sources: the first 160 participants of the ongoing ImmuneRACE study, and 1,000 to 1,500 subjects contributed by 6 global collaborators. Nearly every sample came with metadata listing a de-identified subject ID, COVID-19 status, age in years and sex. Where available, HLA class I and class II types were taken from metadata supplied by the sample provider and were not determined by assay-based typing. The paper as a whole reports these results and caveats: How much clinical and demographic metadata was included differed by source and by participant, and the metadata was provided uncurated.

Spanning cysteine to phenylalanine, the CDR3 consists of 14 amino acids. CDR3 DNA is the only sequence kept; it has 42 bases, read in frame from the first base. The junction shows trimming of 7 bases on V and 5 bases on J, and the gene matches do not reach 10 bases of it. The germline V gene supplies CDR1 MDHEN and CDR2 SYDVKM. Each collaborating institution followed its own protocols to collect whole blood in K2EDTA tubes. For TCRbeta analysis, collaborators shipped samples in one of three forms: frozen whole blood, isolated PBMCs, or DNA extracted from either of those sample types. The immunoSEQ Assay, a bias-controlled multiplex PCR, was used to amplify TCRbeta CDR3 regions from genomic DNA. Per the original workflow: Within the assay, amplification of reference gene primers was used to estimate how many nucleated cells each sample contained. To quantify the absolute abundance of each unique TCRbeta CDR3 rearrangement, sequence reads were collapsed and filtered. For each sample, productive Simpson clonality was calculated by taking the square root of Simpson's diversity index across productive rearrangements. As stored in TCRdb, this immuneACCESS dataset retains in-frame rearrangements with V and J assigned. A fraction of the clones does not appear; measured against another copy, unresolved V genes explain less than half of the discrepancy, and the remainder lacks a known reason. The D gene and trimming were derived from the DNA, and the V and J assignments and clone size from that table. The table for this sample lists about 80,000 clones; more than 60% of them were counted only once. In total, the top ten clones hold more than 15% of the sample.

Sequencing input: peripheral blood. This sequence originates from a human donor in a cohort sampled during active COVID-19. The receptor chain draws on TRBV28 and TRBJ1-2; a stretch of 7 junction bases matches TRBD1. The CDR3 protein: CASKGGQTTYGYTF. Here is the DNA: TGTGCCAGCAAGGGGGGACAGACTACGTATGGCTACACCTTC.